This T cell receptor (beta chain) was found in a study of blood T cell repertoires in COVID-19. Study information: COVID-19 samples, acute and convalescent, were from the United States, Italy and Spain. From T cells, B-cell-depleted T cells, or PBMCs came the material, which was cDNA or gDNA.

This CDR3 has 15 amino acids. V was clipped by 7 bases and J by 2 bases; unmatched bases: 11. In germline, CDR1 is MDHEN, CDR2 SYDVKM. The repertoire was sequenced with immunoSEQ multiplex PCR; TCRdb's copy has only in-frame clones and lacks some. The repertoire holds over 150,000 clones, 85% to 90% seen once, with 2% to 2.5% in the top ten. The source material was peripheral blood. The J gene is TRBJ2-7, the V gene TRBV28; 7 bases agree with TRBD1. This TCR derives from a middle-aged man who had recovered from COVID-19. Here the CDR3 reads CASNRDSSNPYEQYF. The CDR3 region has the DNA TGTGCCAGCAACCGGGACAGTTCTAATCCCTACGAGCAGTACTTC.